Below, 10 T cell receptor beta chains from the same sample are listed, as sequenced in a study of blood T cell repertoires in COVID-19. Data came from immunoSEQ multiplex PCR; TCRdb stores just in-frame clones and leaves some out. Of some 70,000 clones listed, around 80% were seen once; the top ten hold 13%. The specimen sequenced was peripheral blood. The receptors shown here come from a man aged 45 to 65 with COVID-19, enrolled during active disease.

CDR3 bases: TGCGCCAGCAGCTTGGGTGGGACAGGGTTGAACACTGAAGCTTTCTTT. It translates to CASSLGGTGLNTEAFF. V is TRBV5-1 and J is TRBJ1-1; 9 nucleotides agree with TRBD1. In germline, CDR1 is SGHRS, CDR2 YFSETQ. V was pared by 0 bases and J by 0 bases, with 3 bases of the junction left unmatched. CDR3 length equals 16 residues. Full variable domain (remainder filled in from reference TRBV5-1 and TRBJ1-1): KAGVTQTPRYLIKTRGQQVTLSCSPISGHRSVSWYQQTPGQGLQFLFEYFSETQRNKGNFPGRFSGRQFSNSRSEMNVSTLELGDSALYLCASSLGGTGLNTEAFFGQGTRLTVV.

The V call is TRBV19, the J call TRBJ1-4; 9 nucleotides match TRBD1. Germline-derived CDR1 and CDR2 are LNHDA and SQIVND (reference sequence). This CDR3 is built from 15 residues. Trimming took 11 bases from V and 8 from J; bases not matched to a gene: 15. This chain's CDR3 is CAVAREGTGSEKLFF. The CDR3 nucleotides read TGTGCCGTAGCCCGTGAGGGGACAGGGTCCGAAAAACTGTTTTTT.

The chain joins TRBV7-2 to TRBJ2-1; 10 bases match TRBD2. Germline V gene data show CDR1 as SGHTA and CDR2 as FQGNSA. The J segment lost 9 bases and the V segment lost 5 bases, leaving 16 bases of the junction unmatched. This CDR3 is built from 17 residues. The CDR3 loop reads CASSTPPGTSVGGEQFF. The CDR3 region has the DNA TGTGCCAGCAGCACTCCCCCCGGGACTAGCGTTGGGGGTGAGCAGTTCTTC. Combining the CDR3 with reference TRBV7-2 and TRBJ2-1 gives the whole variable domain GAGVSQSPSNKVTEKGKDVELRCDPISGHTALYWYRQSLGQGLEFLIYFQGNSAPDKSGLPSDRFSAERTGGSVSTLTIQRTQQEDSAVYLCASSTPPGTSVGGEQFFGPGTRLTVL.

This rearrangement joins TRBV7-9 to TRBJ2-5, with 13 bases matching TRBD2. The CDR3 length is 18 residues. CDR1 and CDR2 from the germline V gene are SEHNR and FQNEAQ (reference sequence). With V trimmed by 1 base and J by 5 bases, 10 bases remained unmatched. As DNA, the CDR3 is TGTGCCAGCAGCTTAGGGGGCCGGACTAGCGGGAGATGGGAGACCCAGTACTTC. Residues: CASSLGGRTSGRWETQYF.

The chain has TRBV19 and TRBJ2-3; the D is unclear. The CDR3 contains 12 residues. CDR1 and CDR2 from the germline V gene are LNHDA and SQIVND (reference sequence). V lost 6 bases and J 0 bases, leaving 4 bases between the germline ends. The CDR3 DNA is TGTGCCAGTAGCGGGAGCACAGATACGCAGTATTTT. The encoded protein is CASSGSTDTQYF.

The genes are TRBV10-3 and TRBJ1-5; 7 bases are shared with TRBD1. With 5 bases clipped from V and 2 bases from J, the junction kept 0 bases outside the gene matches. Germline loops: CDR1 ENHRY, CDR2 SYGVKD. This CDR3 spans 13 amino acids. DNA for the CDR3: TGTGCCATCAGTACAGGGGGCAATCAGCCCCAGCATTTT. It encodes CAISTGGNQPQHF.

DNA for the CDR3: TGTGCCAGCTCAGCGGCCGGAGTTTATGGAGGCTACACCTTC. It encodes CASSAAGVYGGYTF. The chain joins TRBV18 to TRBJ1-2; D remains ambiguous. Trimming shortened V by 5 bases and J by 8 bases, and 18 bases separated the two germline ends. From germline, CDR1 is KGHSH and CDR2 LQKENI. The CDR3 totals 14 residues.

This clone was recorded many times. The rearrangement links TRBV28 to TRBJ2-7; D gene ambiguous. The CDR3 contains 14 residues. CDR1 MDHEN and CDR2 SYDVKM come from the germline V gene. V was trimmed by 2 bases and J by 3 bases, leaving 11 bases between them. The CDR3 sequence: CASSLRKESYEQYF. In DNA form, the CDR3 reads TGTGCCAGCAGTTTAAGGAAGGAGAGCTACGAGCAGTACTTC.

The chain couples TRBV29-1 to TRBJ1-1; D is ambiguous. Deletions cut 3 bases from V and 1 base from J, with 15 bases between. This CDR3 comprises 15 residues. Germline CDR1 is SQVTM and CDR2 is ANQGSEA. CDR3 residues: CSVEGKVLGNTEAFF. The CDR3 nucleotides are TGCAGCGTTGAGGGCAAGGTTTTAGGGAACACTGAAGCTTTCTTT. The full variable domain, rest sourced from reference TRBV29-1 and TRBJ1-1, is SAVISQKPSRDICQRGTSLTIQCQVDSQVTMMFWYRQQPGQSLTLIATANQGSEATYESGFVIDKFPISRPNLTFSTLTVSNMSPEDSSIYLCSVEGKVLGNTEAFFGQGTRLTVV.

CDR3 loop: CASSSRLESFKYEQYF. The CDR3 region has the DNA TGTGCCAGCAGCTCCCGACTAGAATCATTTAAATACGAGCAGTACTTC. The chain has TRBV7-9 and TRBJ2-7; possible D gene TRBD2, 6 bases. The V end lost 4 bases, the J end lost 4 bases, and 20 bases lay between the germline ends. The CDR3 is 16 residues long. CDR1 and CDR2 (germline): SEHNR, FQNEAQ (reference sequence).